The rows below give T cell receptor beta chains drawn from one sample of a study of blood T cell repertoires in COVID-19. Here immunoSEQ multiplex PCR was the method, and the copy in TCRdb shows in-frame clones only, minus some. The sample has some 130,000 clones; approximately 82% are singletons. The sample was peripheral blood. The receptor set was obtained from a man aged 60 to 75 who had recovered from COVID-19. The CDR3 runs from the conserved cysteine through the conserved F or W. The D gene is left open where the match is weak. The size entry is marked missing in some rows and otherwise reads once, few, many or a size class.

J | V | size | D | CDR3 | DNA
TRBJ2-3 | TRBV2 | NA | NA | CASRGLTGNADTQYF | TGTGCCAGCAGGGGCCTTACCGGGAATGCCGATACGCAGTATTTT
TRBJ1-6 | TRBV7-9 | few | NA | CASSLELGRNSPLHF | TGTGCCAGCAGCTTAGAATTGGGGCGAAATTCACCCCTCCACTTT
TRBJ1-1 | TRBV11-2 | NA | TRBD1 | CASSYLTGANTEAFF | TGTGCCAGCAGCTACCTGACAGGGGCCAACACTGAAGCTTTCTTT
TRBJ2-5 | TRBV28 | NA | NA | CASQILLKKTQYF | TGTGCCAGCCAAATACTTCTAAAGAAGACCCAGTACTTC
TRBJ2-5 | TRBV30 | NA | NA | CAWSPRGGGETQYF | TGTGCCTGGAGCCCAAGGGGGGGTGGGGAGACCCAGTACTTC
TRBJ1-1 | TRBV6-5 | NA | NA | CASIQGPNTEAFF | TGTGCCAGCATACAGGGACCGAACACTGAAGCTTTCTTT
TRBJ1-1 | TRBV21-1 | NA | NA | CASSKEAGKNTEAFF | TGTGCCAGCAGCAAAGAAGCGGGGAAGAACACTGAAGCTTTCTTT
TRBJ2-5 | TRBV9 | NA | NA | CASSVAGRETQYF | TGTGCCAGCAGCGTAGCAGGGAGGGAGACCCAGTACTTC
TRBJ1-2 | TRBV6-2/TRBV6-3 | NA | NA | CASSKARTEGYTF | TGTGCCAGCAGTAAGGCTCGTACGGAGGGCTACACCTTC
TRBJ1-1 | TRBV18 | NA | NA | CASSQGELTEAFF | TGTGCCAGCTCACAGGGGGAACTCACTGAAGCTTTCTTT
TRBJ2-2 | TRBV18 | NA | TRBD1 | CASSPWTGGESGELFF | TGTGCCAGCTCACCTTGGACAGGGGGCGAGTCCGGGGAGCTGTTTTTT
TRBJ1-5 | TRBV10-1 | NA | NA | CASSPKHSIYSNQPQHF | TGCGCCAGCAGTCCAAAACACAGTATCTATAGCAATCAGCCCCAGCATTTT
TRBJ2-3 | TRBV9 | NA | TRBD1 | CASPRRTGNTDTQYF | TGTGCCAGCCCCCGACGGACAGGGAACACAGATACGCAGTATTTT
TRBJ1-1 | TRBV7-2 | NA | TRBD1 | CASSRGQAEATFF | TGTGCCAGCAGCCGGGGACAGGCTGAGGCAACTTTCTTT
TRBJ2-5 | TRBV7-2 | NA | TRBD1 | CASGPPPGGETQYF | TGTGCCAGCGGACCCCCACCAGGGGGTGAGACCCAGTACTTC
TRBJ1-2 | TRBV28 | NA | NA | CASSGGGGPDYGYTF | TGTGCCAGCTCCGGGGGAGGGGGGCCGGACTATGGCTACACCTTC
TRBJ1-1 | TRBV6-4 | NA | TRBD1 | CASKLTGMNTEAFF | TGTGCCAGCAAGTTGACAGGGATGAACACTGAAGCTTTCTTT
TRBJ1-2 | TRBV9 | NA | NA | CASSVGRGFGYGYTF | TGTGCCAGCAGCGTAGGTCGGGGGTTCGGCTATGGCTACACCTTC
TRBJ1-5 | TRBV3-1/TRBV3-2 | once | NA | CASSQGFLEVGNQPQHF | TGTGCCAGCAGCCAAGGTTTCCTCGAGGTTGGCAATCAGCCCCAGCATTTT
TRBJ2-2 | TRBV5-5 | few | TRBD2 | CASSLSGGWTGELFF | TGTGCCAGCAGCTTGTCGGGGGGATGGACCGGGGAGCTGTTTTTT
TRBJ2-5 | TRBV19 | NA | TRBD2 | CASSTLAGGLQETQYF | TGTGCCAGTAGTACTTTAGCGGGGGGACTACAAGAGACCCAGTACTTC
TRBJ2-6 | TRBV27 | NA | NA | CASTLRRQGILSGANVLTF | TGTGCCAGCACTTTACGGCGGCAGGGGATCCTCTCTGGGGCCAACGTCCTGACTTTC
TRBJ2-7 | TRBV9 | NA | TRBD2 | CASSPGVAGGLAYEQYF | TGTGCCAGCAGCCCCGGGGTAGCGGGAGGTCTCGCCTACGAGCAGTACTTC
TRBJ2-5 | TRBV30 | NA | TRBD2 | CAWRPLTSGGLGETQYF | TGTGCCTGGAGGCCCTTGACTAGCGGGGGTTTAGGTGAGACCCAGTACTTC
TRBJ1-6 | TRBV3-1/TRBV3-2 | NA | TRBD1 | CASHTGDSSYNSPLHF | TGTGCCAGCCATACAGGGGACAGCTCCTATAATTCACCCCTCCACTTT
TRBJ2-1 | TRBV9 | few | TRBD2 | CASSAAGGGEQFF | TGTGCCAGCAGCGCCGCGGGCGGGGGGGAACAGTTCTTC
TRBJ1-3 | TRBV7-2 | NA | TRBD1 | CASSSQGPGSGNTIYF | TGTGCCAGCAGCTCACAGGGGCCCGGCTCTGGAAACACCATATATTTT
TRBJ1-5 | TRBV19 | once | TRBD1 | CASSVDRENQPQHF | TGTGCCAGTAGTGTTGACAGGGAAAATCAGCCCCAGCATTTT
TRBJ2-2 | TRBV6-5 | NA | NA | CASRGLFYTGELFF | TGTGCCAGCAGGGGACTCTTTTACACCGGGGAGCTGTTTTTT
TRBJ1-3 | TRBV28 | NA | NA | CASSSPHSGNTIYF | TGTGCCAGCAGTTCCCCTCACTCGGGAAACACCATATATTTT
TRBJ2-7 | TRBV19 | NA | TRBD2 | CASSIDLRGGSYEQYF | TGTGCCAGTAGTATAGACCTTCGGGGGGGATCCTACGAGCAGTACTTC
TRBJ1-1 | TRBV28 | few | NA | CASNSVGQRNTEAFF | TGTGCCAGCAACTCGGTGGGGCAAAGAAACACTGAAGCTTTCTTT
TRBJ2-7 | TRBV25-1 | NA | NA | CASTPGGGFEVQYF | TGTGCCAGCACTCCCGGTGGAGGTTTTGAGGTGCAGTACTTC
TRBJ1-2 | TRBV11-2 | NA | NA | CASTLGVNYGYTF | TGTGCCAGCACCCTAGGGGTTAACTATGGCTACACCTTC
TRBJ2-1 | TRBV20-1 | once | TRBD2 | CSASPSDPGTSVNNEQFF | TGCAGTGCTAGTCCGTCAGACCCCGGGACTAGCGTGAACAATGAGCAGTTCTTC
TRBJ1-1 | TRBV3-1/TRBV3-2 | NA | TRBD1 | CASSQRTGTENTEAFF | TGTGCCAGCAGCCAGCGTACCGGGACAGAGAACACTGAAGCTTTCTTT
TRBJ2-2 | TRBV13 | NA | NA | CASSLGQVPNTGELFF | TGTGCCAGCAGCTTAGGACAGGTACCGAACACCGGGGAGCTGTTTTTT
TRBJ2-2 | TRBV5-1 | NA | TRBD2 | CASSFRTSGSGTGELFF | TGCGCCAGCAGTTTTCGGACTAGCGGGAGCGGTACCGGGGAGCTGTTTTTT
TRBJ2-7 | TRBV9 | NA | NA | CASSVAAGRDNYEQYF | TGTGCCAGCAGCGTAGCTGCGGGCAGGGACAACTACGAGCAGTACTTC
TRBJ1-1 | TRBV11-1 | NA | NA | CASSLTGTRNTEAFF | TGTGCCAGCAGCTTAACCGGGACAAGGAACACTGAAGCTTTCTTT
TRBJ2-1 | TRBV7-9 | NA | TRBD2 | CASSQTSGRNEQFF | TGTGCCAGCAGCCAAACTAGCGGCCGCAATGAGCAGTTCTTC
TRBJ2-3 | TRBV5-1 | NA | TRBD1 | CASSRNRGRHTDTQYF | TGCGCCAGCAGCCGAAACAGGGGCCGACACACAGATACGCAGTATTTT
TRBJ2-2 | TRBV27 | NA | NA | CASSHLGGRNTGELFF | TGTGCCAGCAGTCACCTTGGAGGGCGCAACACCGGGGAGCTGTTTTTT
TRBJ2-2 | TRBV19 | NA | TRBD2 | CASRTSGPTGELFF | TGTGCCAGTAGGACTAGCGGGCCCACCGGGGAGCTGTTTTTT
TRBJ2-1 | TRBV28 | NA | TRBD2 | CASSFGPSGKTNEQFF | TGTGCCAGCAGTTTTGGCCCTAGCGGGAAGACGAATGAGCAGTTCTTC
TRBJ2-3 | TRBV2 | NA | TRBD2 | CASSASRGGTDTQYF | TGTGCCAGCAGTGCCTCCCGGGGGGGCACAGATACGCAGTATTTT
TRBJ2-2 | TRBV9 | few | NA | CASSVGLNTGELFF | TGTGCCAGCAGCGTAGGTCTGAACACCGGGGAGCTGTTTTTT
TRBJ2-2 | TRBV7-9 | NA | NA | CASSSHFLGNTGELFF | TGTGCCAGCAGCTCCCACTTTCTAGGGAACACCGGGGAGCTGTTTTTT
TRBJ2-3 | TRBV4-3 | once | TRBD2 | CASSQGLAGATDTQYF | TGCGCCAGCAGCCAAGGACTAGCGGGGGCCACAGATACGCAGTATTTT
TRBJ1-4 | TRBV7-2 | NA | NA | CASSSQGSTNEKLFF | TGTGCCAGCAGCTCCCAGGGTAGCACTAATGAAAAACTGTTTTTT
TRBJ1-1 | TRBV19 | NA | NA | CASSISGPRSDTEAFF | TGTGCCAGTAGTATATCCGGCCCTAGGTCGGACACTGAAGCTTTCTTT
TRBJ1-2 | TRBV4-1 | NA | TRBD1 | CASSLPDRAAGYTF | TGCGCCAGCAGCCTCCCAGACAGGGCAGCCGGCTACACCTTC
TRBJ1-4 | TRBV9 | NA | TRBD1 | CASSVGSGGEKLFF | TGTGCCAGCAGCGTAGGTTCAGGGGGTGAAAAACTGTTTTTT